This T cell receptor beta chain was documented in a study of CD8+CD57+ T cells in acquired aplastic anemia. About the study: Yields of DNA that came from sorted CD4+ and CD8+ cells averaged roughly 3.2 ug.

Template material for TCR beta VDJ and CDR3 profiling consisted of genomic DNA. One entry per CDR3 protein results from TCRdb running MiXCR on the reads. Of around 430,000 distinct CDR3 sequences listed, roughly a third are singletons. The authors sequenced patients whose flow cytometry had shown CD8+CD57+ cell expansion. J was trimmed by 5 bases and V by 6 bases; bases with no gene match: 9. The germline gives CDR1 SQVTM, CDR2 ANQGSEA. CDR3 size: 14 residues. This TCR derives from a human donor with aplastic anemia. Sequenced: sorted CD4+, CD8+, or CD8+CD57+ T cells (not recorded which) from PBMCs. This chain connects TRBV29-1 to TRBJ1-1; 10 bases map to TRBD1. CDR3 amino acids: CSVDGTGAITEAFF. The CDR3 DNA reads TGCAGCGTCGACGGGACAGGGGCAATTACTGAAGCTTTCTTT.